These T cell receptor beta chains were read from a single sample in a study of blood T cell repertoires in COVID-19. Clones were read by immunoSEQ multiplex PCR, and TCRdb kept only the in-frame ones, dropping some. Here the sample spans around 300,000 clones, approximately 85% being singletons. The sample comprised peripheral blood. The receptors were gathered from a man aged 18 to 30 with active or convalescent COVID-19. Each CDR3 is given without its conserved first and last residue. A D gene is named only where the DNA matches it firmly. Only part of the rows carry a size: once, few, many, or a class if the clone is expanded.

abundance,d_gene,v_gene,j_gene,CDR3aa
-,TRBD1,TRBV27,TRBJ1-1,ASSFGQGSNTEAF
few,TRBD1,TRBV11-3,TRBJ1-1,ASSSRQGTEAF
-,TRBD1,TRBV25-1,TRBJ1-1,ASSVQGAVTEAF
once,TRBD1,TRBV10-3,TRBJ1-1,AIGAGQMNTEAF
-,-,TRBV7-3,TRBJ2-7,ASSPPDSYEQY
-,-,TRBV6-5,TRBJ2-1,ASSYLEGVQF
-,-,TRBV4-1,TRBJ1-2,ASSQSQGNYGYT
-,TRBD2,TRBV5-1,TRBJ2-1,ASSLLLAGLSYNEQF
-,TRBD1,TRBV4-1,TRBJ1-3,ASTSLQGAKGNTIY
-,-,TRBV3-1/TRBV3-2,TRBJ1-4,ASSQLGGGELF
-,TRBD1,TRBV6-2/TRBV6-3,TRBJ2-7,ASGLTGGHEQY
-,-,TRBV11-2,TRBJ2-3,ASSPSGTDTQY
-,TRBD2,TRBV9,TRBJ2-7,ASTVGTSTPYEQY
-,TRBD1,TRBV19,TRBJ2-1,ASSRDRMYEQF
-,-,TRBV5-1,TRBJ2-3,ASRTGGGADTQY
-,-,TRBV4-1,TRBJ2-1,ASSQPDRNQQF
-,-,TRBV25-1,TRBJ2-1,ASSLPGEGEKEQF
-,-,TRBV27,TRBJ2-1,ASSSNEYNEQF
-,-,TRBV27,TRBJ1-1,ASSLTGMGQTEAF
-,TRBD1,TRBV7-6,TRBJ2-7,ASSLGGGQGAYEQY
-,TRBD1,TRBV28,TRBJ1-5,ASSLLGQGTNQPQH
-,-,TRBV2,TRBJ1-2,ASREPGVFGEGYT
-,-,TRBV7-9,TRBJ2-1,ASSPGHISYNEQF
few,-,TRBV7-3,TRBJ2-1,ASSPDRLGNEQF
-,-,TRBV4-3,TRBJ2-7,ASSDGTQGYEQY
-,TRBD2,TRBV9,TRBJ2-1,ASSVTTSGGLYNEQF
once,-,TRBV28,TRBJ1-2,ASEWANYGYT
-,-,TRBV6-5,TRBJ1-2,ASGTSGSYYGYT
-,TRBD1,TRBV9,TRBJ1-2,ASSVTGGVYGYT
-,TRBD1,TRBV4-1,TRBJ2-7,ASSLSGTGIHEQY
-,TRBD2,TRBV6-1,TRBJ2-1,ASSVVGLAGVGSYNEQF
-,TRBD1,TRBV6-1,TRBJ2-2,ASSDGQGDTGELF
-,-,TRBV3-1/TRBV3-2,TRBJ1-1,ASSQGARNTEAF
-,-,TRBV14,TRBJ2-7,ASSQVAGLHEQY
-,-,TRBV5-6,TRBJ1-4,ASSPSHREKLF
few,TRBD1,TRBV3-1/TRBV3-2,TRBJ1-1,ASSQTGGTGGKAF
-,TRBD2,TRBV25-1,TRBJ2-7,ASTGGEGISYEQY
-,TRBD2,TRBV14,TRBJ2-2,ASRLGLAGVGELF
-,-,TRBV11-2,TRBJ2-1,ASSLGGGRGPYNEQF
-,TRBD2,TRBV5-1,TRBJ2-3,ASSLIGGSTDTQY
-,-,TRBV4-1,TRBJ1-5,ASSQAVSNQPQH
-,-,TRBV2,TRBJ1-2,ASRTGQNYGYT
-,TRBD2,TRBV10-1,TRBJ2-3,ASSESGGARDTQY
-,TRBD2,TRBV6-4,TRBJ2-5,ASSDSGSGDPQETQY
-,-,TRBV12-3/TRBV12-4,TRBJ1-5,ASSLTGNQPQH
-,-,TRBV19,TRBJ1-4,ASRRQINEKLF
-,-,TRBV9,TRBJ2-2,ASSASGGELF
once,-,TRBV2,TRBJ2-4,ASSESSGTPQNIQY
-,TRBD1,TRBV10-3,TRBJ2-1,AISPLTGPYNEQF
-,TRBD2,TRBV13,TRBJ2-7,ASTSGGGRSYEQY
-,-,TRBV7-9,TRBJ1-1,ASSPWGVEAF
-,-,TRBV27,TRBJ1-1,ASRRQNTEAF
-,-,TRBV30,TRBJ1-5,AWSVSERNQPQH
-,-,TRBV7-3,TRBJ1-1,ASSLDRNTEAF